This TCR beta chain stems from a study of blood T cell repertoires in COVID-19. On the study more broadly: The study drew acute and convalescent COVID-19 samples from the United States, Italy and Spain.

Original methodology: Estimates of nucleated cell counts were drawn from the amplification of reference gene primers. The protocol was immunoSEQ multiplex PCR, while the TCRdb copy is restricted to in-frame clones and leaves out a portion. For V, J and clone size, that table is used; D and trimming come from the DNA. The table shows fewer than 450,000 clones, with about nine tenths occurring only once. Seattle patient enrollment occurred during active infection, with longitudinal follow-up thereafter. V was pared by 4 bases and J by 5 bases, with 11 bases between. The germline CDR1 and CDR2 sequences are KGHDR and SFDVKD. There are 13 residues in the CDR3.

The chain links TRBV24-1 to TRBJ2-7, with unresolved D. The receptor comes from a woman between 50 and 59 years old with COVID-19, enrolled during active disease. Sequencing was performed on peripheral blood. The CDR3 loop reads CATSDRPTNEQYF. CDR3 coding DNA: TGTGCCACCAGTGACAGGCCTACAAACGAGCAGTACTTC.